The rows below give T cell receptor beta chains drawn from one sample of a study of blood T cell repertoires in COVID-19. Libraries were prepared by immunoSEQ multiplex PCR; TCRdb keeps only in-frame clonotypes and omits some of them. The table has some 200,000 clones, around nine tenths seen once. Sequenced material: peripheral blood. The receptors shown here come from a man aged 35 to 55 with active or convalescent COVID-19. CDR3s include the opening cysteine and the closing phenylalanine or tryptophan. The D gene is left open where the match is weak. Size is stated for part of the rows, as once, few or many counts, or as a class when the clone is expanded.

j_call: TRBJ1-5; clone_size: NA; v_call: TRBV7-2; d_call: NA; cdr3_nt: TGTGCCAGCAGCTTAAGTATTGGGGGCGGTGGCCAGCCCCAGCATTTT; cdr3_aa: CASSLSIGGGGQPQHF
j_call: TRBJ1-6; clone_size: few; v_call: TRBV2; d_call: NA; cdr3_nt: TGTGCCAGCAGTGTCCGGGTCGGGACACCCCTCCACTTT; cdr3_aa: CASSVRVGTPLHF
j_call: TRBJ1-1; clone_size: NA; v_call: TRBV3-1/TRBV3-2; d_call: NA; cdr3_nt: TGTGCCAGCAGTAAAGCGAAGATGAACACTGAAGCTTTCTTT; cdr3_aa: CASSKAKMNTEAFF
j_call: TRBJ1-3; clone_size: once; v_call: TRBV4-3; d_call: NA; cdr3_nt: TGCGCCAGCAGCCAAGGGGCCGGACACCGAGGAAACACCATATATTTT; cdr3_aa: CASSQGAGHRGNTIYF
j_call: TRBJ2-1; clone_size: NA; v_call: TRBV10-2; d_call: TRBD2; cdr3_nt: TGCGCCAGCTCTTCAGCGGGGGGGCCCCCCTACAATGAGCAGTTCTTC; cdr3_aa: CASSSAGGPPYNEQFF
j_call: TRBJ1-2; clone_size: NA; v_call: TRBV6-5; d_call: NA; cdr3_nt: TGTGTCAGCACCTACCACCCTTTAGGGGACTATGGCTACACCTTC; cdr3_aa: CVSTYHPLGDYGYTF
j_call: TRBJ2-5; clone_size: NA; v_call: TRBV7-3; d_call: NA; cdr3_nt: TGTGCCAGCAGCTTACTACAGAAAGAGACCCAGTACTTC; cdr3_aa: CASSLLQKETQYF
j_call: TRBJ1-1; clone_size: NA; v_call: TRBV4-1; d_call: NA; cdr3_nt: TGCGCCAGCAGTCCAGCTTTGGGCCTGAACACTGAAGCTTTCTTT; cdr3_aa: CASSPALGLNTEAFF
j_call: TRBJ2-1; clone_size: NA; v_call: TRBV14; d_call: NA; cdr3_nt: TGTGCCAGCAGCCATTTTGGGGCTTGGCTCTGGGGGGGCGAGGGGATTGCGGTTGAGCAGTTCTTC; cdr3_aa: CASSHFGAWLWGGEGIAVEQFF
j_call: TRBJ1-1; clone_size: once; v_call: TRBV20-1; d_call: NA; cdr3_nt: TGCCGCTTACAGGTGAACACTGAAGCTTTCTTT; cdr3_aa: CRLQVNTEAFF
j_call: TRBJ2-7; clone_size: NA; v_call: TRBV11-3; d_call: TRBD2; cdr3_nt: TGTGCCAGCAGCTCCCCCCGGACTAGCGGTTACGAGCAGTACTTC; cdr3_aa: CASSSPRTSGYEQYF
j_call: TRBJ1-5; clone_size: NA; v_call: TRBV2; d_call: TRBD1; cdr3_nt: TGTGCCAGCAGTGGGGGACAGGGGTATAGCAATCAGCCCCAGCATTTT; cdr3_aa: CASSGGQGYSNQPQHF
j_call: TRBJ2-7; clone_size: NA; v_call: TRBV4-2; d_call: NA; cdr3_nt: TGTGCCAGCAGCCGGGGATCGGAGGACTACGAGCAGTACTTC; cdr3_aa: CASSRGSEDYEQYF
j_call: TRBJ1-1; clone_size: NA; v_call: TRBV3-1/TRBV3-2; d_call: NA; cdr3_nt: TGTGCCAGCAGCCAACAGGGTGCTGAAGCTTTCTTT; cdr3_aa: CASSQQGAEAFF
j_call: TRBJ1-5; clone_size: once; v_call: TRBV21-1; d_call: NA; cdr3_nt: TGTGCCAGCAGCATTACCCGACAGGGGGCCACATTTAGCAATCAGCCCCAGCATTTT; cdr3_aa: CASSITRQGATFSNQPQHF
j_call: TRBJ1-4; clone_size: NA; v_call: TRBV5-1; d_call: NA; cdr3_nt: TGCGCCAGCAGCTTGGAAGGGGGAAAACTGTTTTTT; cdr3_aa: CASSLEGGKLFF
j_call: TRBJ1-1; clone_size: NA; v_call: TRBV11-3; d_call: NA; cdr3_nt: TGTGCCAGCAGCCTCCGTGTCGGGGTCTTCACTGAAGCTTTCTTT; cdr3_aa: CASSLRVGVFTEAFF
j_call: TRBJ1-5; clone_size: NA; v_call: TRBV28; d_call: TRBD1; cdr3_nt: TGTGCCAGCAGCCGGGACAGGGGGCACCTAACCAATCAGCCCCAGCATTTT; cdr3_aa: CASSRDRGHLTNQPQHF
j_call: TRBJ1-2; clone_size: NA; v_call: TRBV15; d_call: NA; cdr3_nt: TGTGCCACCAGCACGGAGCGAGAGAATTATGGCTACACCTTC; cdr3_aa: CATSTERENYGYTF
j_call: TRBJ2-7; clone_size: NA; v_call: TRBV29-1; d_call: NA; cdr3_nt: TGCAGCCCCCTTCCCTCCTACGAGCAGTACTTC; cdr3_aa: CSPLPSYEQYF
j_call: TRBJ1-1; clone_size: NA; v_call: TRBV7-9; d_call: NA; cdr3_nt: TGTGCCAGCAGCACCGGGTACAGGGACAACACTGAAGCTTTCTTT; cdr3_aa: CASSTGYRDNTEAFF
j_call: TRBJ2-7; clone_size: NA; v_call: TRBV5-1; d_call: TRBD1; cdr3_nt: TGCGCCAGCAGCGAGGGATCTCAGGGGGCGTTAGGGCAGTACTTC; cdr3_aa: CASSEGSQGALGQYF
j_call: TRBJ1-2; clone_size: NA; v_call: TRBV27; d_call: NA; cdr3_nt: TGTGCCAGCCGGGGGGGGCGCGGCTATGGCTACACCTTC; cdr3_aa: CASRGGRGYGYTF
j_call: TRBJ2-5; clone_size: once; v_call: TRBV3-1/TRBV3-2; d_call: TRBD2; cdr3_nt: TGTGCCAGCAGCTCTAGAATTAGCGGGGGGCCGTTTGAGACCCAGTACTTC; cdr3_aa: CASSSRISGGPFETQYF
j_call: TRBJ2-1; clone_size: NA; v_call: TRBV27; d_call: NA; cdr3_nt: TGTGCCAGCAGTCCCAAGGTCTGGGGGGGCGATAACAATGAGCAGTTCTTC; cdr3_aa: CASSPKVWGGDNNEQFF
j_call: TRBJ1-5; clone_size: once; v_call: TRBV6-5; d_call: TRBD1; cdr3_nt: TGTGCCAGCAGGGGGGGACAGGGGCGCAATCAGCCCCAGCATTTT; cdr3_aa: CASRGGQGRNQPQHF
j_call: TRBJ2-5; clone_size: NA; v_call: TRBV5-6; d_call: TRBD2; cdr3_nt: TGTGCCAGCAGCGTTGCTCTAGCGGGGTACCAGTACTTC; cdr3_aa: CASSVALAGYQYF
j_call: TRBJ2-3; clone_size: NA; v_call: TRBV5-4; d_call: NA; cdr3_nt: TGTGCCAGCAGCCCGAAGACTAGATTCACTTCAGATACGCAGTATTTT; cdr3_aa: CASSPKTRFTSDTQYF
j_call: TRBJ1-1; clone_size: NA; v_call: TRBV2; d_call: TRBD1; cdr3_nt: TGTGCCAGCAGTGAACGGGACAGGGGCAAAACTTTCTTT; cdr3_aa: CASSERDRGKTFF